The 27 T cell receptor beta chains below come from one sample, sequenced in a study of CD8 T cells in Susac syndrome. With random hexamers, roughly 0.45 to 1 ug RNA was reverse transcribed. MiXCR, applied by TCRdb to the immunoSEQ multiplex PCR reads, yields one record per CDR3 protein. The data hold 180,000 or so distinct CDR3 sequences, with just under 95% observed a single time. The specimen was CD4+ T cells from PBMCs. The receptors were sampled from a human donor with Susac syndrome.

The rearrangement uses TRBV20-1 and TRBJ2-2; TRBD2 aligns across 8 bases. V shed 5 bases, J shed 2 bases, and the junction held 4 bases outside the gene matches. The CDR3 extends over 14 amino acids. Germline V lookup: CDR1 DFQATT, CDR2 SNEGSKA (reference sequence). CDR3 sequence reads: CSAALAGNTGELFF. The DNA of the CDR3 is TGCAGTGCTGCTTTAGCGGGAAACACCGGGGAGCTGTTTTTT.

The chain recombines TRBV2 with TRBJ2-4; no clear D. Germline lookup yields CDR1 SNHLY and CDR2 FYNNEI. This CDR3 contains 13 residues. Trimming left V 3 bases short and J 13 bases short, with 16 bases between. The CDR3 DNA follows: TGTGCCAGCAGTGAGAATTGGGCCAGAGCCCAGTACTTC. Amino acid sequence: CASSENWARAQYF.

The chain has TRBV5-1 and TRBJ2-7; 10 nucleotides align to TRBD2. The CDR3 has 15 residues. CDR1 and CDR2 (germline): SGHRS, YFSETQ. The V and J ends lost 6 bases and 2 bases, in that order; junction bases with no gene match: 8. CDR3 in amino acids: CASTPTAGGTYEQYF. In DNA, the CDR3 is TGCGCCAGCACCCCGACAGCGGGAGGGACCTACGAGCAGTACTTC.

J is TRBJ2-1 and V is TRBV20-1, with D perhaps matching TRBD1 (5 bases). Per germline, CDR1 DFQATT and CDR2 SNEGSKA (reference sequence). V lost 6 bases and J lost 0, with 15 bases in between. The CDR3 totals 15 residues. CDR3 sequence: CSAGKRGGSYNEQFF. CDR3 nucleotides: TGCAGTGCGGGGAAAAGGGGCGGCTCCTACAATGAGCAGTTCTTC.

The gene calls are TRBV29-1 and TRBJ1-3; 8 bases fit TRBD1. J was trimmed by 8 bases and V by 4 bases; bases with no gene match: 4. Germline assignment: CDR1 SQVTM and CDR2 ANQGSEA. The CDR3 has 12 residues. The CDR3: CSVGQGADTIYF. CDR3 bases: TGCAGCGTTGGGCAGGGGGCGGACACCATATATTTT. The whole variable domain, remainder taken from reference TRBV29-1 and TRBJ1-3, is SAVISQKPSRDICQRGTSLTIQCQVDSQVTMMFWYRQQPGQSLTLIATANQGSEATYESGFVIDKFPISRPNLTFSTLTVSNMSPEDSSIYLCSVGQGADTIYFGEGSWLTVV.

The chain combines TRBV4-3 with TRBJ2-1; D remains unclear. The CDR3 length is 15 residues. Trimming pared 1 base from V and 2 bases from J, leaving 9 bases between. Germline CDR1 is LGHNA and CDR2 is YSLEER. The CDR3 bases are TGCGCCAGCAGCCAAGTGGTGGGGACCTACAATGAGCAGTTCTTC. As protein: CASSQVVGTYNEQFF.

The chain recombines TRBV20-1 with TRBJ1-1; D not certain. Trimming shortened V by 5 bases and J by 0 bases, and 10 bases separated the two germline ends. Germline V lookup: CDR1 DFQATT, CDR2 SNEGSKA (reference sequence). The CDR3 has 13 residues. The CDR3 loop is CSAVRTMNTEAFF. Written as DNA, the CDR3 is TGCAGTGCTGTTAGGACCATGAACACTGAAGCTTTCTTT.

The chain couples TRBV5-4 to TRBJ2-2, with D unresolved. Germline-derived CDR1 and CDR2 are SGHNT and YYREEE (reference sequence). Trimming pared 0 bases from V and 2 bases from J, leaving 5 bases between. CDR3 length equals 14 residues. CDR3 in DNA: TGTGCCAGCAGCTTGGAAACTAACACCGGGGAGCTGTTTTTT. Amino acids: CASSLETNTGELFF.

V and J are TRBV6-2 or TRBV6-3 and TRBJ1-1; perhaps TRBD1 as D (5 bases). The CDR3 totals 15 residues. The V gene's germline CDR1 is MNHEY and CDR2 SVGEGT. V lost 8 bases, J lost 2 bases, and 18 bases lay in between. The CDR3: CASVWDPYTNTEAFF. The CDR3 bases are TGTGCCAGCGTATGGGACCCTTACACTAACACTGAAGCTTTCTTT.

V usage is TRBV5-1 and J usage is TRBJ2-5, with a weak D call TRBD2 (6 bases). V lost 4 bases to trimming and J lost 7 bases, with 14 bases between them. The CDR3 length is 13 residues. Germline CDR1 reads SGHRS; CDR2 reads YFSETQ. DNA for the CDR3: TGCGCCAGCAGCCTCGGGAGCCTGGCGACCCAGTACTTC. This encodes CASSLGSLATQYF.

The chain combines TRBV30 with TRBJ2-4, with TRBD1 matching 7 bases. J was trimmed by 1 base and V by 3 bases; bases with no gene match: 3. Per the germline V gene, CDR1 is GTSNPN and CDR2 is SVGIG (reference sequence). CDR3 size: 14 residues. CDR3 bases: TGTGCCTGGAGCGGGACAGTCGCCAAAAACATTCAGTACTTC. Translated: CAWSGTVAKNIQYF.

The chain links TRBV18 to TRBJ1-1; D gene unclear. The CDR3 contains 14 residues. V gave up 0 bases and J gave up 1 base, with 6 bases separating them. The germline V gene encodes CDR1 KGHSH and CDR2 LQKENI. The CDR3 spells CASSPPGRNTEAFF. The CDR3 bases are TGTGCCAGCTCACCACCGGGTCGGAACACTGAAGCTTTCTTT.

This rearrangement joins TRBV29-1 to TRBJ2-5; D tentatively reads TRBD1 or TRBD2 (5 bases each). Trimming took 6 bases from V and 8 from J, leaving 10 bases between them. The CDR3 spans 10 residues. Germline V gene data show CDR1 as SQVTM and CDR2 as ANQGSEA. CDR3 nucleotide sequence: TGCAGCGTCGACCGGGACACCCAGTACTTC. Translating gives CSVDRDTQYF.

The rearrangement uses TRBV6-2 or TRBV6-3 and TRBJ2-5; TRBD2 aligns across 9 bases. V gave up 8 bases and J gave up 5 bases; unmatched junction bases: 9. Germline CDR1 MNHEY, CDR2 SVGEGT. The length of the CDR3 is 14 residues. The CDR3: CASEAGGRHETQYF. The CDR3 region has the DNA TGTGCCAGCGAGGCGGGGGGGAGGCACGAGACCCAGTACTTC.

V is TRBV20-1 and J is TRBJ2-3; TRBD2 matches 8 bases. The trim removed 0 bases at V and 1 base at J, leaving 6 bases unmatched. The CDR3 is made up of 16 amino acids. Germline CDR1 and CDR2: DFQATT and SNEGSKA (reference sequence). The CDR3 DNA sequence: TGCAGTGCTAGAGACCGAACTAGCGGCGGCACAGATACGCAGTATTTT. Its translation is CSARDRTSGGTDTQYF.

This chain joins TRBV11-2 and TRBJ1-2, with TRBD1 identical over 10 bases. Germline values: CDR1 SGHAT, CDR2 FQNNGV. V shed 1 base and J 8 bases; nucleotides not matched to a gene: 19. This CDR3 has 19 residues. CDR3 amino acids: CASSLASRGQGMGLRGYTF. In nucleotides, the CDR3 is TGTGCCAGCAGCTTAGCGTCCCGGGGACAGGGGATGGGATTACGGGGCTACACCTTC.

J is TRBJ1-1 and V is TRBV25-1; D ambiguous. The V end lost 3 bases, the J end lost 10 bases, and 12 bases lay between the germline ends. Germline CDR1 MGHDK, CDR2 SYGVNS. This CDR3 region has 12 residues. CDR3 region: CASSDGRAGAFF. The CDR3 DNA is TGTGCCAGCAGTGACGGCAGAGCAGGAGCTTTCTTT.

This chain's CDR3 is CASSLLPANTEAFF. The CDR3 DNA reads TGCGCCAGCAGCTTGCTCCCAGCGAACACTGAAGCTTTCTTT. The chain has TRBV5-1 and TRBJ1-1; no clear D. This CDR3 comprises 14 residues. V was clipped by 1 base and J by 1 base, with 8 bases between them. Germline V gene lookup returns CDR1 SGHRS and CDR2 YFSETQ.

This clonotype appeared once. The chain carries TRBV19 and TRBJ2-5, with 7 bases aligning to TRBD2. Germline CDR1 reads LNHDA; CDR2 reads SQIVND (reference sequence). V dropped 6 bases and J dropped 5; count of bases not matched to a gene: 9. CDR3 size: 14 residues. CDR3 sequence reads: CASSKGLDRETQYF. The CDR3 DNA reads as TGTGCCAGTAGCAAAGGACTAGACCGGGAGACCCAGTACTTC. Filled out from reference TRBV19 and TRBJ2-5, the complete variable domain reads DGGITQSPKYLFRKEGQNVTLSCEQNLNHDAMYWYRQDPGQGLRLIYYSQIVNDFQKGDIAEGYSVSREKKESFPLTVTSAQKNPTAFYLCASSKGLDRETQYFGPGTRLLVL.

The chain carries TRBV29-1 and TRBJ2-2; 8 nucleotides align to TRBD1. The CDR3 spans 13 residues. Losses at the gene ends were 4 bases for V and 6 bases for J; bases not matched to a gene: 4. Germline lookup yields CDR1 SQVTM and CDR2 ANQGSEA. This CDR3 reads CSVGQGIPGELFF. For the CDR3, the DNA is TGCAGCGTTGGACAGGGGATACCCGGGGAGCTGTTTTTT.

This clonotype was detected only once. V and J are TRBV12-3 or TRBV12-4 and TRBJ2-1; a possible D gene is TRBD1 (5 bases). Trimming removed 6 bases from V and 8 bases from J, with 20 bases in between. This CDR3 has 15 residues. This CDR3 reads CASRDTAGYADEQFF. The CDR3 DNA follows: TGTGCCAGCAGAGATACCGCAGGGTATGCCGATGAGCAGTTCTTC.

Here the CDR3 DNA reads TGTGCCAGCAGTCAACCGGGACAGGTGACTCGGCCCCAGCATTTT. Translated, it gives CASSQPGQVTRPQHF. This chain connects TRBV28 to TRBJ1-5; 8 nucleotides line up with TRBD1. This CDR3 has 15 residues. Germline assignment: CDR1 MDHEN and CDR2 SYDVKM. V was clipped by 5 bases and J by 9 bases; unmatched bases: 12.

J is TRBJ1-5 and V is TRBV2; no definite D call. The V gene's germline CDR1 is SNHLY and CDR2 FYNNEI. V lost 0 bases and J 5 bases, leaving 8 bases between the germline ends. This CDR3 has 14 residues. In nucleotides, the CDR3 is TGTGCCAGCAGTGAAGCGGAGAGGGATCAGCCCCAGCATTTT. Protein sequence: CASSEAERDQPQHF. Full variable domain (missing parts from reference TRBV2 and TRBJ1-5): EPEVTQTPSHQVTQMGQEVILRCVPISNHLYFYWYRQILGQKVEFLVSFYNNEISEKSEIFDDQFSVERPDGSNFTLKIRSTKLEDSAMYFCASSEAERDQPQHFGDGTRLSIL.

The chain joins TRBV29-1 to TRBJ1-3; the match to TRBD1 covers 8 bases. Per germline, CDR1 SQVTM and CDR2 ANQGSEA. The CDR3 has 15 residues. Germline trimming cut 0 bases from V and 4 bases from J; bases unmatched to any gene: 5. CDR3 DNA sequence: TGCAGCGTTGAAGACAGGGGGCGATTAGGAAACACCATATATTTT. Protein product: CSVEDRGRLGNTIYF.

The chain couples TRBV27 to TRBJ2-1, with 8 bases lining up with TRBD1. Germline V gene sequence: CDR1 MNHEY, CDR2 SMNVEV (reference sequence). Trimming removed 6 bases from V and 4 bases from J; junction bases left unmatched: 14. This CDR3 has 17 amino acids. The CDR3 DNA reads TGTGCCAGCAGCAGAAGGACAGGGTCCCATACATACAATGAGCAGTTCTTC. This sequence encodes CASSRRTGSHTYNEQFF.

Written as DNA, the CDR3 is TGCAGTGCTAGAGAGTTGAGAGAACCGTATGGCTACACCTTC. This codes for CSARELREPYGYTF. The chain has TRBV20-1 and TRBJ1-2; D not certain. Germline values: CDR1 DFQATT, CDR2 SNEGSKA (reference sequence). Trimming left V 0 bases short and J 5 bases short, with 13 bases between. The CDR3 extends over 14 amino acids.

V gene TRBV20-1 combines with J gene TRBJ2-2; 12 bases line up with TRBD2. From germline, CDR1 is DFQATT and CDR2 SNEGSKA (reference sequence). The CDR3 has 16 amino acids. J lost 1 base, V lost 1 base, and 1 base had no gene match. CDR3 loop: CSARGTSGMNTGELFF. CDR3 DNA: TGCAGTGCTAGAGGGACTAGCGGGATGAACACCGGGGAGCTGTTTTTT.